A single sample is the source of the 29 T cell receptor beta chains below, sequenced in a study of blood T cell repertoires in COVID-19. The assay was immunoSEQ multiplex PCR, and TCRdb's table has in-frame clones only and misses some. Of about 64,000 clones in the sample, 84% are singletons; the top ten hold around 5.4%. Sequenced input: peripheral blood. The receptors stem from a woman aged 60-70 years with acute or convalescent COVID-19.

V usage is TRBV12-3 or TRBV12-4 and J usage is TRBJ2-7; D gene uncertain. Trimming removed 5 bases from V and 2 bases from J, with 10 bases in between. The CDR3 contains 13 residues. CDR3 loop: CASSPRETYEQYF. In nucleotides, the CDR3 is TGTGCCAGCAGTCCCCGAGAAACCTACGAGCAGTACTTC.

V is TRBV6-1 and J is TRBJ2-1; the match to TRBD2 covers 8 bases. Germline V gene lookup returns CDR1 MNHNS and CDR2 SASEGT. J gave up 0 bases and V 3 bases, and 4 bases lay outside the gene matches. The CDR3 length is 16 residues. CDR3 DNA sequence: TGTGCCAGCAGTGATTCGGCGGGGGGCTCCTACAATGAGCAGTTCTTC. It specifies CASSDSAGGSYNEQFF.

The rearrangement joins TRBV6-2 or TRBV6-3 to TRBJ2-3; 11 nucleotides align to TRBD2. Per germline, CDR1 MNHEY and CDR2 SVGEGT. This CDR3 spans 16 amino acids. Losses at the gene ends were 5 bases for V and 2 bases for J; bases not matched to a gene: 6. The CDR3 sequence is CASSDTSGGLTDTQYF. The DNA for the CDR3 is TGTGCCAGCAGTGACACTAGCGGGGGACTCACAGATACGCAGTATTTT.

V is TRBV19 and J is TRBJ1-3; 8 nucleotides line up with TRBD1. Trimming took 5 bases from V and 1 from J; bases not matched to a gene: 10. Germline V gene data show CDR1 as LNHDA and CDR2 as SQIVND (reference sequence). CDR3 size: 17 residues. The CDR3: CASSGGQGTVSGNTIYF. Here the CDR3 DNA reads TGTGCCAGTAGTGGTGGACAGGGAACAGTATCTGGAAACACCATATATTTT.

The chain carries TRBV14 and TRBJ2-2; the D is unclear. There are 15 residues in the CDR3. Trimming pared 2 bases from V and 1 base from J, leaving 8 bases between. CDR1 is SGHDN, CDR2 FVKESK, per germline. CDR3 loop: CASSQISGNTGELFF. CDR3 in DNA: TGTGCCAGCAGCCAAATCTCGGGGAACACCGGGGAGCTGTTTTTT.

The chain couples TRBV12-3 or TRBV12-4 to TRBJ1-5, with D hard to call. Trimming removed 2 bases at V and 2 bases at J, with 4 bases between. The CDR3 runs to 13 residues. The CDR3 reads CASSLTGNQPQHF. In nucleotides, the CDR3 is TGTGCCAGCAGTTTAACGGGCAATCAGCCCCAGCATTTT.

V usage is TRBV5-1 and J usage is TRBJ1-5; 7 bases map to TRBD1. Germline CDR1 and CDR2: SGHRS and YFSETQ. The CDR3 consists of 15 residues. V dropped 4 bases and J dropped 6; count of bases not matched to a gene: 10. CDR3: CASSVDTGAGQPQHF. CDR3 in DNA: TGCGCCAGCAGCGTGGACACAGGGGCGGGTCAGCCCCAGCATTTT.

The genes are TRBV6-4 and TRBJ2-1, with D perhaps matching TRBD2 (6 bases). Trimming stripped 5 bases from V and 0 bases from J, with 11 bases between. The CDR3 runs to 15 residues. Germline CDR1 and CDR2: MRHNA and SNTAGT. The CDR3 bases are TGTGCCAGCAGTCTCGGGGGAGGCTCCTACAATGAGCAGTTCTTC. Translation: CASSLGGGSYNEQFF.

This rearrangement joins TRBV29-1 to TRBJ1-2, with 9 bases lining up with TRBD1. Germline V gene data show CDR1 as SQVTM and CDR2 as ANQGSEA. V gave up 7 bases and J gave up 4 bases; unmatched junction bases: 10. This CDR3 spans 14 amino acids. The CDR3 DNA sequence: TGCAGCGCAGGGCTGGGGACAGGGATCTATGGCTACACCTTC. This encodes CSAGLGTGIYGYTF.

V usage is TRBV7-9 and J usage is TRBJ1-3; D is unresolved. This CDR3 region has 14 residues. V was clipped by 2 bases and J by 6 bases, with 11 bases between them. From germline, CDR1 is SEHNR and CDR2 FQNEAQ (reference sequence). This chain's CDR3 is CASSLSRGENTIYF. The CDR3 DNA reads as TGTGCCAGCAGCTTAAGCCGGGGAGAAAACACCATATATTTT.

The rearrangement links TRBV24-1 to TRBJ2-7, with D possibly matching TRBD2 (6 bases). This CDR3 contains 12 residues. The germline V gene has CDR1 KGHDR and CDR2 SFDVKD. Trimming removed 9 bases at V and 7 bases at J, with 15 bases between. DNA for the CDR3: TGTGCCACCGGTAATGGGGCGGGAGAGCAGTACTTC. It specifies CATGNGAGEQYF.

The chain recombines TRBV12-2 with TRBJ1-4. TRBV12-2 is a documented pseudogene. CDR3 length: 16 amino acids. CDR3 protein: CASRLEATEENEKLFF. DNA for the CDR3: TGTGCAAGTCGCTTAGAGGCAACGGAGGAAAATGAAAAACTGTTTTTT.

This clone was recorded only once. V and J are TRBV4-1 and TRBJ1-4, with unresolved D. V was trimmed by 1 base and J by 5 bases, leaving 8 bases between them. The germline V gene has CDR1 MGHRA and CDR2 YSYEKL. The CDR3 sequence is 14 residues long. The CDR3 is CASSQGLRNEKLFF. The DNA of the CDR3 is TGCGCCAGCAGCCAAGGTTTACGGAATGAAAAACTGTTTTTT.

The chain carries TRBV2 and TRBJ1-1; the D is unclear. There are 15 residues in the CDR3. Trimming shortened V by 2 bases and J by 0 bases, and 10 bases separated the two germline ends. Per germline, CDR1 SNHLY and CDR2 FYNNEI. The CDR3 nucleotides read TGTGCCAGCAGTGAAACCGACAAAATGAACACTGAAGCTTTCTTT. Translation gives CASSETDKMNTEAFF. The full variable domain, with the rest looked up from reference TRBV2 and TRBJ1-1, is EPEVTQTPSHQVTQMGQEVILRCVPISNHLYFYWYRQILGQKVEFLVSFYNNEISEKSEIFDDQFSVERPDGSNFTLKIRSTKLEDSAMYFCASSETDKMNTEAFFGQGTRLTVV.

The rearrangement joins TRBV30 to TRBJ2-3; D is possibly TRBD1 (6 bases). The CDR3 is 13 amino acids. CDR1 is GTSNPN and CDR2 is SVGIG in the germline V gene (reference sequence). The CDR3 loop reads CARSEGGTDTQYF. CDR3 sequence (DNA): TGTGCTCGCAGCGAGGGGGGCACAGATACGCAGTATTTT. Based on the CDR3 plus reference TRBV30 and TRBJ2-3, the full variable domain is SQTIHQWPATLVQPVGSPLSLECTVEGTSNPNLYWYRQAAGRGLQLLFYSVGIGQISSEVPQNLSASRPQDRQFILSSKKLLLSDSGFYLCARSEGGTDTQYFGPGTRLTVL.

J is TRBJ2-3 and V is TRBV5-1; possible D gene TRBD1, 5 bases. CDR1 is SGHRS, CDR2 YFSETQ, per germline. Trimming took off 2 bases at V and 2 bases at J, with 12 bases between the two ends. The CDR3 runs 15 residues. Here the CDR3 DNA reads TGCGCCAGCAGCTTAGGGGCCTACTCCACAGATACGCAGTATTTT. It encodes CASSLGAYSTDTQYF.

The chain joins TRBV19 to TRBJ1-4; 9 bases match TRBD1. V shed 1 base and J 8 bases; nucleotides not matched to a gene: 8. There are 16 residues in the CDR3. CDR1 and CDR2 (germline): LNHDA, SQIVND (reference sequence). The CDR3 reads CASSIGGQGSYEKLFF. In nucleotides, the CDR3 is TGTGCCAGTAGTATAGGGGGACAGGGAAGTTACGAAAAACTGTTTTTT.

Here the CDR3 DNA reads TGCGCCAGCAGCCCCGGGACCGGGGAGCTGTTTTTT. Translating it yields CASSPGTGELFF. The rearrangement uses TRBV5-1 and TRBJ2-2; D ambiguous. The CDR3 runs to 12 residues. Trimming left V 4 bases short and J 5 bases short, with 6 bases between. Germline values: CDR1 SGHRS, CDR2 YFSETQ.

This clone is a singleton in its sample. This rearrangement joins TRBV24-1 to TRBJ2-2; no firm D call. CDR1 is KGHDR and CDR2 is SFDVKD in the germline V gene. The length of the CDR3 is 13 residues. With 6 bases removed from V and 4 bases from J, the gap between germline ends came to 8 bases. This chain's CDR3 is CATSPTVTGELFF. The DNA of the CDR3 is TGTGCCACCAGTCCAACGGTCACCGGGGAGCTGTTTTTT.

A single count supports this clone. V and J are TRBV7-6 and TRBJ2-7, with D possibly TRBD2 on 6 matching bases. Germline-derived CDR1 and CDR2 are SGHVS and FNYEAQ. Trimming took off 4 bases at V and 0 bases at J, with 13 bases between the two ends. CDR3 size: 15 residues. The CDR3 nucleotides read TGTGCCAGCAGCTACGGGACTGGATACTCCTACGAGCAGTACTTC. This sequence encodes CASSYGTGYSYEQYF. Together with reference TRBV7-6 and TRBJ2-7, the CDR3 gives the full variable domain: GAGVSQSPRYKVTKRGQDVALRCDPISGHVSLYWYRQALGQGPEFLTYFNYEAQQDKSGLPNDRFSAERPEGSISTLTIQRTEQRDSAMYRCASSYGTGYSYEQYFGPGTRLTVT.

The gene calls are TRBV19 and TRBJ2-7; 7 nucleotides agree with TRBD2. Germline V gene sequence: CDR1 LNHDA, CDR2 SQIVND (reference sequence). V lost 5 bases and J lost 0; bases outside the gene matches: 4. This CDR3 is built from 14 residues. DNA for the CDR3: TGTGCCAGTAGTCCTGGGGGGGTCTCCTACGAGCAGTACTTC. The encoded protein is CASSPGGVSYEQYF.

This clone was seen once. The chain carries TRBV11-2 and TRBJ2-7; 9 bases are shared with TRBD2. Germline CDR1 reads SGHAT; CDR2 reads FQNNGV. V dropped 5 bases and J dropped 9; count of bases not matched to a gene: 8. The CDR3 loop spans 13 amino acids. The CDR3 here is CASSPSGTSSQYF. CDR3 coding DNA: TGTGCCAGCAGCCCCTCCGGGACTAGCTCGCAGTACTTC.

The chain is built from TRBV6-5 and TRBJ2-2, with D unclear. CDR1 is MNHEY and CDR2 is SVGAGI in the germline V gene. Trimming removed 6 bases at V and 7 bases at J, with 9 bases between. The CDR3 spans 12 residues. CDR3 sequence: CASREYGGELFF. In DNA form, the CDR3 reads TGTGCCAGCAGGGAGTATGGCGGGGAGCTGTTTTTT.

This rearrangement joins TRBV10-1 to TRBJ2-1, with D perhaps matching TRBD2 (5 bases). Germline V gene data show CDR1 as WNHNN and CDR2 as SYGVQD (reference sequence). V gave up 0 bases and J gave up 9 bases, with 12 bases separating them. This CDR3 comprises 14 residues. The CDR3 bases are TGCGCCAGCAGTGAGTCGGAGGAGTACGGTGAGCAGTTCTTC. Encoded protein: CASSESEEYGEQFF.

This chain connects TRBV15 to TRBJ1-6, with D unclear. Deletions cut 3 bases from V and 9 bases from J, with 15 bases between. The CDR3 totals 15 residues. Germline-derived CDR1 and CDR2 are LNHNV and YYDKDF (reference sequence). In nucleotides, the CDR3 is TGTGCCACCAGCAGGGGCCAGGATGGGAGTTCACCCCTCCACTTT. It specifies CATSRGQDGSSPLHF.

This chain joins TRBV15 and TRBJ1-1; 7 bases align to TRBD1. Germline V gene sequence: CDR1 LNHNV, CDR2 YYDKDF (reference sequence). V shed 5 bases, J shed 0 bases, and the junction held 3 bases outside the gene matches. This CDR3 spans 14 amino acids. The CDR3 spells CATSVRGMNTEAFF. CDR3 DNA sequence: TGTGCCACCAGCGTCAGGGGGATGAACACTGAAGCTTTCTTT.

The chain has TRBV11-2 and TRBJ2-2, with 10 bases matching TRBD1. Trimming at V came to 5 bases and at J to 6 bases, leaving 6 bases not matched to a gene. The CDR3 totals 15 residues. In germline, CDR1 is SGHAT, CDR2 FQNNGV. In DNA form, the CDR3 reads TGTGCCAGCAGCCCCAGGACAGGGGGGGCCGGGGAGCTGTTTTTT. Translating it yields CASSPRTGGAGELFF.

The count of this clone is one. This chain's CDR3 is CASSIDANRDNSPLHF. The CDR3 DNA is TGTGCCAGTAGTATAGACGCGAACAGGGACAATTCACCCCTCCACTTT. V and J are TRBV19 and TRBJ1-6; D perhaps matches TRBD1 (6 bases). With 0 bases removed from V and 7 bases from J, the gap between germline ends came to 13 bases. The CDR3 runs 16 residues. Looked up from germline, CDR1 is LNHDA and CDR2 is SQIVND (reference sequence).

This clone has only one observation. This chain joins TRBV4-1 and TRBJ2-3; 7 nucleotides line up with TRBD2. With V trimmed by 3 bases and J by 0 bases, 6 bases remained unmatched. Germline V gene sequence: CDR1 MGHRA, CDR2 YSYEKL. This CDR3 comprises 16 residues. The CDR3 bases are TGCGCCAGCAGCCACGTCCAGCGGGGAAGCACAGATACGCAGTATTTT. Protein product: CASSHVQRGSTDTQYF.